This TCR beta chain was identified in a study of molecular identifiers for immune sequencing clone quantification. Overall study results and limits: Among effectors, clones above 20 RNA copies held over 97% of molecules; among naive cells, under 1%.

TCRdb independently ran MiXCR on the PCR reads; one entry per CDR3 protein. In the table there are about 320,000 distinct CDR3 sequences, over 20% of which are singletons. V lost 3 bases and J lost 4, with 16 bases in between. CDR3 length: 15 residues. Germline loops: CDR1 SGHAT, CDR2 FQNNGV. This clonotype has at least ten counts. What it binds is unknown. With RNA at 10%, 30% or 50%, naive CD8 libraries came from about 20,000 to 1,000,000 sorted cells. When naive CD8 T cells were sorted, they were gated as CD8+CD4-CCR7+CD45RA+. The sequence derives from a human donor in good health. Some libraries in this study had Jurkat cell RNA spiked in. The chain uses TRBV11-2 and TRBJ2-7; a possible D gene is TRBD1 (6 bases). Material: naive CD8+ T cells from blood, with Jurkat cell RNA spiked in. The sample's subset: FACS-sorted CD8+CD4-CCR7+CD45RA+ naive T cells. The CDR3 sequence: CASSFGQGQKYEQYF. In nucleotides, the CDR3 is TGTGCCAGCAGCTTTGGGCAGGGGCAAAAGTACGAGCAGTACTTC.